This note documents a single TCR beta chain sequence. This specimen belongs to a study of T-cell reconstitution after alpha-beta-depleted transplantation in children. Trimming cost V 4 bases and J 5 bases; bases outside gene matches: 24. Per the germline V gene, CDR1 is KGHDR and CDR2 is SFDVKD. This CDR3 has 21 residues. The TCRbeta library incorporated unique molecular identifiers. TCRdb redid the calling of the PCR reads with MiXCR, one entry per CDR3 protein. The table lists roughly 420,000 distinct CDR3 sequences, around 16% of them singletons, with just under 30% in the top ten. This rearrangement joins TRBV24-1 to TRBJ2-1; 8 nucleotides agree with TRBD1. The receptor was derived from a boy under two years old who had a stem cell transplant for Wiskott-Aldrich syndrome, so the T cells may come from the graft donor. The sample in question was PBMCs, mostly from graft donor cells, obtained 360 days after TCRalphabeta/CD19-depleted stem cell transplant. DNA for the CDR3: TGTGCCACCAGTGACCATCCCTGGGGCGGACCCTCCGGGACAGGAAACAATGAGCAGTTCTTC. Translated: CATSDHPWGGPSGTGNNEQFF.